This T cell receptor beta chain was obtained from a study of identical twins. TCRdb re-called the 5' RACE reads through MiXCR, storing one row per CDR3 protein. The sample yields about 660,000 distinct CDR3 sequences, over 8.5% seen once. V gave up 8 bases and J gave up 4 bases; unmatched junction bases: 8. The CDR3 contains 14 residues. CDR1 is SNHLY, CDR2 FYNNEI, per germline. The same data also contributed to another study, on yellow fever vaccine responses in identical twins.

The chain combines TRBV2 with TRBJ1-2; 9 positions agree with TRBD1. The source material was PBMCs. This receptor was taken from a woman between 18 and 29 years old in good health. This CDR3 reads CASGRDRDSYGYTF. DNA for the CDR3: TGTGCCAGCGGACGGGACAGGGATAGCTATGGCTACACCTTC.